These T cell receptor beta chains were read from a single sample in a study of identical twins. TCRdb independently ran MiXCR on the 5' RACE reads; one entry per CDR3 protein. The sample holds 450,000 to 600,000 distinct CDR3 sequences, approximately 20% seen once. These sequences were also reported in another study, on yellow fever vaccine responses in identical twins.

Specimen: CD4+ T cells sorted from blood. These receptors were collected from a woman aged 18-29 years in good health. The CDR3 runs from the conserved cysteine through the conserved F or W. The order of the fields is V gene, clone size, J gene, CDR3 protein. Clone size is shown for a subset of rows, as once, few, many or a class of expanded clone.

v_gene: TRBV6-5; abundance: .; j_gene: TRBJ2-1; CDR3aa: CASSYRTPGQHNEQFF
v_gene: TRBV6-4; abundance: once; j_gene: TRBJ2-1; CDR3aa: CAICLVRGATSGRLNEQFF
v_gene: TRBV3-1; abundance: .; j_gene: TRBJ2-1; CDR3aa: CASSQPDRGQFF
v_gene: TRBV29-1; abundance: few; j_gene: TRBJ2-5; CDR3aa: CSVEGTSGGAQKETQYF
v_gene: TRBV9; abundance: .; j_gene: TRBJ2-2; CDR3aa: CASSVEGVPGELFF
v_gene: TRBV5-6; abundance: .; j_gene: TRBJ2-6; CDR3aa: CASSLAQRQLNVLTF
v_gene: TRBV28; abundance: few; j_gene: TRBJ1-4; CDR3aa: CASSTGTGVEKLFF
v_gene: TRBV20-1; abundance: few; j_gene: TRBJ2-3; CDR3aa: CSANKWREGSYTDTQYF
v_gene: TRBV20-1; abundance: many; j_gene: TRBJ1-4; CDR3aa: CSARKRNEKLFF
v_gene: TRBV7-8; abundance: .; j_gene: TRBJ2-7; CDR3aa: CASSLQPKGGLANSYEQYF